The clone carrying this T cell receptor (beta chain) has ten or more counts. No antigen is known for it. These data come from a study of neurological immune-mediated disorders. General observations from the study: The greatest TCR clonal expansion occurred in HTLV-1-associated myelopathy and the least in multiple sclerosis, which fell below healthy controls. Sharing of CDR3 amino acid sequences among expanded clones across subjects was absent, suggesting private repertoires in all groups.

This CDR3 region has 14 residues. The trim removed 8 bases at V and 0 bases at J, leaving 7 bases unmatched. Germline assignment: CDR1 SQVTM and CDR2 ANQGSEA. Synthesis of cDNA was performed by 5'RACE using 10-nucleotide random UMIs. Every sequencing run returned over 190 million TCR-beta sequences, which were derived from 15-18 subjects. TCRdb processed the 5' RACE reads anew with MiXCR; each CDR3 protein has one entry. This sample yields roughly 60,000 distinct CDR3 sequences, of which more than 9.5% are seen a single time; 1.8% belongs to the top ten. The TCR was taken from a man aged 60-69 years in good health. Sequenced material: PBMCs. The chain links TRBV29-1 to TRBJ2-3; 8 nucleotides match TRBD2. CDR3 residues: CSMSGGASTDTQYF. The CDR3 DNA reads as TGCAGCATGAGCGGGGGCGCAAGCACAGATACGCAGTATTTT.